What follows are 2 T cell receptor beta chains derived from one specimen sequenced in a study of blood T cell repertoires in COVID-19. The assay was immunoSEQ multiplex PCR, and TCRdb's table has in-frame clones only and misses some. Among roughly 160,000 clones listed, roughly 93% were seen once. The specimen sequenced was peripheral blood. The receptors were sampled from a man younger than 35 with COVID-19, enrolled during active disease.

The rearrangement joins TRBV28 to TRBJ1-1; TRBD1 might be the D (5 bases). V dropped 6 bases and J dropped 3 bases, with 17 bases sitting between them. There are 15 residues in the CDR3. Germline assignment: CDR1 MDHEN and CDR2 SYDVKM. The CDR3 region is CASSPHGRGYTEAFF. In DNA, the CDR3 is TGTGCCAGCAGCCCCCACGGAAGGGGTTACACTGAAGCTTTCTTT.

This clone has a single count. The V and J genes are TRBV28 and TRBJ2-4; possible D gene TRBD2, 5 bases. The V end was cut by 4 bases, the J end by 1 base, with 8 bases between. Germline V gives CDR1 MDHEN, CDR2 SYDVKM. The CDR3 contains 14 residues. The CDR3 sequence: CASSSPGAKNIQYF. The CDR3 bases are TGTGCCAGCAGTTCGCCGGGGGCCAAAAACATTCAGTACTTC.